This T cell receptor beta chain is drawn from a study of CD8 T cells in Susac syndrome. Sequencing of TCR beta was undertaken in CD8+ and CD4+ T cells derived from blood. In contrast to the negatively isolated CD8+ and CD4+ T cells, TEMRA cells were FACS-enriched. As for this clonotype: Antigen unknown.

Notes on the study in general: The study conceded that its TCR sequencing and HLA analysis involved relatively few individuals.

The V end was cut by 1 base, the J end by 0 bases, with 10 bases between. The germline CDR1 and CDR2 sequences are GTSNPN and SVGIG (reference sequence). The CDR3 contains 15 residues. The authors reverse transcribed roughly 0.5 to 1 ug RNA with random hexamers. The method of amplification for TCR beta CDR3 was immunoSEQ multiplex PCR, covering 54 Vbeta and 13 Jbeta. One entry per CDR3 protein results from TCRdb running MiXCR on the immunoSEQ multiplex PCR reads. Among around 160,000 distinct CDR3 sequences listed, about 93% were seen once. The clonotype originates from a human donor in good health. The source material was CD4+ T cells from PBMCs. The chain is built from TRBV30 and TRBJ1-5; weak D call: TRBD1 (5 bases). The CDR3 protein is CAWSGAGYSNQPQHF. Written as DNA, the CDR3 is TGTGCCTGGAGTGGCGCAGGGTATAGCAATCAGCCCCAGCATTTT.